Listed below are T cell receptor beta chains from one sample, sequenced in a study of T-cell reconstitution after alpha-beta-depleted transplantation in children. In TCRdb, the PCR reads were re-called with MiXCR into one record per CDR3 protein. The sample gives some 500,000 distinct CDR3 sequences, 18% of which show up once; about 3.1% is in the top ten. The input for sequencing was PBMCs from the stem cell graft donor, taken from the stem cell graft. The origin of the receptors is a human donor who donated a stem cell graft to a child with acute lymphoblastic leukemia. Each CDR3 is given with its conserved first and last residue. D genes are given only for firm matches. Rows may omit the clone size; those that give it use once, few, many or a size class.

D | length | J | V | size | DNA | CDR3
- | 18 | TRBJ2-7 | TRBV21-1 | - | TGTGCCAGCAGCAAATGGCGCCTGGATCCAGCGGCAGTCTACGAGCAGTACTTC | CASSKWRLDPAAVYEQYF
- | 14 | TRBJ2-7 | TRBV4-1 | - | TGCGCCAGGAGGACTGGGCTCAGGTCCTACGAGCAGTACTTC | CARRTGLRSYEQYF
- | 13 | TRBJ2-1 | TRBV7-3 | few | TGTGCCAGCAGCTTAATCCCCAACAATGAGCAGTTCTTC | CASSLIPNNEQFF
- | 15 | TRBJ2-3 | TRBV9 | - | TGTGCCAGCAGCGTAGGTGGTTACGGCACAGATACGCAGTATTTT | CASSVGGYGTDTQYF
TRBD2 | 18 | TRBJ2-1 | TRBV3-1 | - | TGTGCCAGCAGCCAACTAGCGGGAGGGCCTTTGTCTGGCAATGAGCAGTTCTTC | CASSQLAGGPLSGNEQFF
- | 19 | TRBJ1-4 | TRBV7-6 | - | TGTGCCAGCAGCTTAAACCAGGACACCACTCTAGGGACTAATGAAAAACTGTTTTTT | CASSLNQDTTLGTNEKLFF
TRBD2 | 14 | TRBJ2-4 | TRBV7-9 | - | TGTGCCAGCTCGGGGGGGCGCAACAAAAACATTCAGTACTTC | CASSGGRNKNIQYF
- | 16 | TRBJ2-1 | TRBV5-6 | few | TGTGCCAGCAGCTTGGGTAGGTTTGAGACTTACAATGAGCAGTTCTTC | CASSLGRFETYNEQFF
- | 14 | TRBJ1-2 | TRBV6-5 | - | TGTGCCAGCCGGGCGGGGGCGCCTAACTATGGCTACACCTTC | CASRAGAPNYGYTF
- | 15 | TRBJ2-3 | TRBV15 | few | TGTGCCACCAGCAGAGTCGCGGGGAGCAAGAATACGCAGTATTTT | CATSRVAGSKNTQYF
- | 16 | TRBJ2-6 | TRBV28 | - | TGTGCCAGCTTGATAGGGGGGGCGCAAGGGGCCAACGTCCTGACTTTC | CASLIGGAQGANVLTF
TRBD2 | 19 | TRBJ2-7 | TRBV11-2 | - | TGTGCCAGCAGCTTAAACGGACTAGCGGAATCAGCGTTCTCCTACGAGCAGTACTTC | CASSLNGLAESAFSYEQYF
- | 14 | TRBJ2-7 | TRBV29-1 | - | TGCTCCGCCTATGTAGGGTATGAGATCTACGAGCAGTACTTC | CSAYVGYEIYEQYF
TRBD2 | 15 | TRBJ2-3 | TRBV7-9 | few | TGTGCCAGCAGCCCGGGGGGGAGCTCCACAGATACGCAGTATTTT | CASSPGGSSTDTQYF
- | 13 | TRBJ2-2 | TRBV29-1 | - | TGCAGCTGCACAGGGTTCCCGACCGGGGAGCTGTTTTTT | CSCTGFPTGELFF
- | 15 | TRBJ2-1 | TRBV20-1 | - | TGCAGTGCTAGGGAAACAGGGCGATCCTACAATGAACAGTTCTTC | CSARETGRSYNEQFF
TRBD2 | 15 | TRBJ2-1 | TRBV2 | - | TGTGCCAGTTGGCGAGCGGGAGAGGGTTACAATGAGCAGTTCTTC | CASWRAGEGYNEQFF
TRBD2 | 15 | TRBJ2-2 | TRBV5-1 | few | TGCGCCAGTAGACGGACTAGCGGGAGTGCCGGGGAGCTGTTTTTT | CASRRTSGSAGELFF
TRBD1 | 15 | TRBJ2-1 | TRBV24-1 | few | TGTGCCACCAGTGATATAAAACAGGGGGACAATGAGCAGTTCTTC | CATSDIKQGDNEQFF
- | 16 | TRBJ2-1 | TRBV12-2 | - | TGTGCAAGCCAAAGGTGGCTAGCGGGAGGTTACAATGAGCAGTTCTTC | CASQRWLAGGYNEQFF
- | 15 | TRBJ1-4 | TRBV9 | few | TGTGCCAGCAGCGTAGGAGGGAGAGCTAATGAAAAACTGTTTTTT | CASSVGGRANEKLFF
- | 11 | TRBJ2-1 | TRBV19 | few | TGTGCCAGTAGTGCAGGGTATGAGCAGTTCTTC | CASSAGYEQFF
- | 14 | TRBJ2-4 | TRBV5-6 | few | TGTGCCAGCAGCTTGGGGCCAGCCAAAAACATTCAGTACTTC | CASSLGPAKNIQYF
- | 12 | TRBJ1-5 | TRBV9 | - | TGTGCCAGCAGTGACGGCGGGCAGCCCCAGCATTTT | CASSDGGQPQHF
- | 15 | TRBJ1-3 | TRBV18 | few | TGTGCCAGCTCACCACCGATTCTCTCTGGAAACACCATATATTTT | CASSPPILSGNTIYF
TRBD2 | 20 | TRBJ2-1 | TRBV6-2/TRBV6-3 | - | TGTGCCAGCAGTTACTTGACAGGAGAATCGAGTAGCGGGAGGTGGAATGAGCAGTTCTTC | CASSYLTGESSSGRWNEQFF
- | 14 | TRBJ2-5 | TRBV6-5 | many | TGTGCCAGCAGTTACTCGGGGGAGCAAGAGACCCAGTACTTC | CASSYSGEQETQYF
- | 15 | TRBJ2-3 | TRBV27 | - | TGTGCCAGCAGTATATCACCGCGGGGCCCAGATACGCAGTATTTT | CASSISPRGPDTQYF
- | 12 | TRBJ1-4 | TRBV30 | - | TGTGCCTGGAGCTCGTCGGGGGAAAAACTGTTTTTT | CAWSSSGEKLFF
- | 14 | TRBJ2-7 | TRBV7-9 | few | TGTGCCAGCAGCATTGCCCCCTCCCAGGGAAGTCAGTACTTC | CASSIAPSQGSQYF
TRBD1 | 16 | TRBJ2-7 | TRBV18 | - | TGTGCCAGCTCACCGTCGACCGGGACAGGGGTGCACGAGCAGTACTTC | CASSPSTGTGVHEQYF
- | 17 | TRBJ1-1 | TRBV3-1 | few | TGTGCCAGCAGCCCCGTTTTTAGCCACATGAAGAACACTGAAGCTTTCTTT | CASSPVFSHMKNTEAFF